This TCR beta chain was sequenced in a study of chemoradiotherapy in HPV16-positive cancers. Study-wide results and caveats: The functional HPV-specific definition rests on just a couple of HPV16-positive patients. During treatment, candidate HPV-specific clones and E7-related motifs expanded in tumor. In HPV16-positive patients, HPV-responsive T-cell expansion tracked better recurrence-free survival.

The CDR3 extends over 14 amino acids. Germline loops: CDR1 LNHNV, CDR2 YYDKDF (reference sequence). V was cut by 5 bases and J by 0 bases, with 9 bases left in between. Concerning this clone: Its specificity is not known.

Samples were taken several times over chemoradiotherapy. The protocol was immunoSEQ multiplex PCR, while the TCRdb copy is restricted to in-frame clones and leaves out a portion. The repertoire includes fewer than 25,000 clones, 92% of them detected once, and about 17% sits in the top ten. The material sequenced was blood, taken from a patient who underwent chemoradiotherapy. This clonotype was sampled from a human donor with HPV-associated anogenital cancer. The chain couples TRBV15 to TRBJ2-3; D is uncertain. For the CDR3, the DNA is TGTGCCACCAGCCCATCCGGGAGCACAGATACGCAGTATTTT. Protein product: CATSPSGSTDTQYF.